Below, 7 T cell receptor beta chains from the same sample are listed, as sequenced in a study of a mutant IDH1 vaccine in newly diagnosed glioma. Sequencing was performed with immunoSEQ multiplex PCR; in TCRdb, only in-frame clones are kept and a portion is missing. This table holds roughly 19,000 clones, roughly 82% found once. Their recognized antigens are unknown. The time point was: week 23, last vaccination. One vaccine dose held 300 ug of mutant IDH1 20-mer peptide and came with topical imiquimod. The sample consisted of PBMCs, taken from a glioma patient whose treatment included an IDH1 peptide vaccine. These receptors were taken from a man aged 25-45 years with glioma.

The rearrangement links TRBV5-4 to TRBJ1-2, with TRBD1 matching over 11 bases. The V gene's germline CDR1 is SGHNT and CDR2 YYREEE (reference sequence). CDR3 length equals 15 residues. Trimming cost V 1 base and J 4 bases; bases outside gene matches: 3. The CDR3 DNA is TGTGCCAGCAGCTTGCGGGACAGGGGGTTCTATGGCTACACCTTC. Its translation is CASSLRDRGFYGYTF.

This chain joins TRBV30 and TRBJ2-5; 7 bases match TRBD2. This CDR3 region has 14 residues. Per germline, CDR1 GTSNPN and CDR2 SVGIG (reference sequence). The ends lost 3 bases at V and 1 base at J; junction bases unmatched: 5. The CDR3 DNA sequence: TGTGCCTGGAGCGGGGACTACCGCCAAGAGACCCAGTACTTC. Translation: CAWSGDYRQETQYF.

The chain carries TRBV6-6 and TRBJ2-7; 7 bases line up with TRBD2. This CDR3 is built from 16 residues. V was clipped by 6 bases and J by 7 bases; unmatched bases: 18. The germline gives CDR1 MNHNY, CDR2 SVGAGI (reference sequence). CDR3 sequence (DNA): TGTGCCAGCAGACCCGCGGGAGACGGAACGGTGGGGGAGCAGTACTTC. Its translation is CASRPAGDGTVGEQYF.

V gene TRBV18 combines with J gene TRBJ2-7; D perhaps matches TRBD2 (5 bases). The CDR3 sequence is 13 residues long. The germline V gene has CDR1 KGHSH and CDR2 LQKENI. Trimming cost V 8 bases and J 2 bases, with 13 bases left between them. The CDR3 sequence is CASHLGSPYEQYF. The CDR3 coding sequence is TGTGCCAGCCACCTGGGGAGCCCCTACGAGCAGTACTTC.

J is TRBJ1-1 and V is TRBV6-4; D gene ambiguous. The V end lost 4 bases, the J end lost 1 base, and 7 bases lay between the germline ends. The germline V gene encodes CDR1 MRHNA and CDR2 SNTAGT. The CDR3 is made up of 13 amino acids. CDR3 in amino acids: CASSVIPNTEAFF. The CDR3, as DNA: TGTGCCAGCAGTGTCATTCCGAACACTGAAGCTTTCTTT.

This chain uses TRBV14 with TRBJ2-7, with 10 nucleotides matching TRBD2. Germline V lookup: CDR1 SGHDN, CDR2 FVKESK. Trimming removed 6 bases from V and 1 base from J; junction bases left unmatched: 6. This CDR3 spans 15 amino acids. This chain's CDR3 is CASSLLAGASYEQYF. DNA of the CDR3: TGTGCCAGCAGTCTTCTAGCGGGAGCGTCCTACGAGCAGTACTTC.

DNA for the CDR3: TGTGCCAGCTCACTTGAATCCCGGCGCAATCAGCCCCAGCATTTT. This encodes CASSLESRRNQPQHF. The rearrangement uses TRBV18 and TRBJ1-5; no definite D call. Trimming pared 4 bases from V and 2 bases from J, leaving 12 bases between. Germline V gene lookup returns CDR1 KGHSH and CDR2 LQKENI. The CDR3 runs to 15 residues.